The rows below give T cell receptor beta chains drawn from one sample of a study of CD8 T cells in ankylosing spondylitis. Using its own MiXCR run on the 5' RACE reads, TCRdb lists one record per CDR3 protein. The sample shows 450,000 to 550,000 distinct CDR3 sequences, less than 6% of them seen only once. What was sequenced was blood, either unsorted or a sorted T cell fraction (not recorded which). These TCRs come from a male donor with ankylosing spondylitis. Both conserved end residues are part of each CDR3. Fields, in order: clone size, V gene, J gene, D gene, CDR3 DNA, CDR3 protein. D genes are given only for firm matches. Only part of the rows carry a size: once, few, many, or a class if the clone is expanded.

few	TRBV4-2	TRBJ1-5	.	TGTGCCAGCAGCCAAGATAGGGATAGCAATCAGCCCCAGCATTTT	CASSQDRDSNQPQHF
many	TRBV10-3	TRBJ2-1	TRBD1	TGTGCCATCAGAAGGGACAGTCTGGCCAATGAGCAGTTCTTC	CAIRRDSLANEQFF
many	TRBV4-3	TRBJ1-4	.	TGCGCCAGCAGCCCTTTCTCGAGGGCAGCTAATGAAAAACTGTTTTTT	CASSPFSRAANEKLFF
many	TRBV7-2	TRBJ2-3	.	TGTGCCAGCAGCCTCATGGTGATAGGGGTAGATACGCAGTATTTT	CASSLMVIGVDTQYF
many	TRBV20-1	TRBJ1-4	.	TGCAGGCCACGTGGAGTAGGACCTAATGAAAAACTGTTTTTT	CRPRGVGPNEKLFF
many	TRBV11-1	TRBJ2-1	TRBD1	TGTGCCAGCAGCTCGACAGGGAGCTCCTACAATGAGCAGTTCTTC	CASSSTGSSYNEQFF
many	TRBV29-1	TRBJ1-1	.	TGCAGCGTACGCACGAACACTGAAGCTTTCTTT	CSVRTNTEAFF
many	TRBV20-1	TRBJ2-3	TRBD2	TGCAGTGCTAGAGGACTAGCGGTGGGCGTAGATACGCAGTATTTT	CSARGLAVGVDTQYF
.	TRBV19	TRBJ2-2	.	TGTGCCATCTCTCCGGGACTGAACACCGGGGAGCTGTTTTTT	CAISPGLNTGELFF
many	TRBV10-3	TRBJ1-2	TRBD1	TGTGCCATCAGGCCGGACAGGGGTTGGAATGGCTACACCTTC	CAIRPDRGWNGYTF
many	TRBV18	TRBJ2-7	TRBD2	TGTGCCAGCTCACCTCCTGCTAGCGGAGTCTACGAGCAGTACTTC	CASSPPASGVYEQYF
many	TRBV5-6	TRBJ2-7	TRBD1	TGTGCCAGTTCCCCAACCGGGACAGCTGGATACGAGCAGTACTTC	CASSPTGTAGYEQYF
few	TRBV18	TRBJ2-5	.	TGTGCCAGCTCTTTCTCGGCGGGCAAAGAGACCCAGTACTTC	CASSFSAGKETQYF
many	TRBV28	TRBJ2-5	TRBD2	TGTGCCAGCAGCCCTCTTGGACTAGTCCAAGAGACCCAGTACTTC	CASSPLGLVQETQYF
few	TRBV4-2	TRBJ2-2	.	TGTGCCAGCAGCCAAGAAATAGGAAGACAGGCCGGGGAGCTGTTTTTT	CASSQEIGRQAGELFF
.	TRBV7-2	TRBJ2-3	.	TGTGCCAGCAGCTTATACGGGCCTCCAGGCACAGATACGCAGTATTTT	CASSLYGPPGTDTQYF
many	TRBV10-3	TRBJ1-4	.	TGTGCCATCAGTGACAGGGACGGAGAAAAACTGTTTTTT	CAISDRDGEKLFF
many	TRBV7-2	TRBJ1-2	TRBD1	TGTGCCAGCAGCCCCAGGGGGGGGGCTAACTATGGCTACACCTTC	CASSPRGGANYGYTF
few	TRBV14	TRBJ1-4	.	TGTGCCAGCAGCCAACGCCCCAAAAATGAAAAACTGTTTTTT	CASSQRPKNEKLFF
many	TRBV15	TRBJ1-1	.	TGTGCCACCAGCAGCGGACATAGGTGGGCTTTCTTT	CATSSGHRWAFF
few	TRBV11-2	TRBJ2-2	TRBD2	TGTGCCAGCAGCGGTGCCGGGACTATGAACACCGGGGAGCTGTTTTTT	CASSGAGTMNTGELFF
many	TRBV27	TRBJ2-7	.	TGTGCCAGCAGTTTAAAAGTGCGGGACTCCCTTATTGGCGAGCAGTACTTC	CASSLKVRDSLIGEQYF
few	TRBV6-5	TRBJ1-3	.	TGTGCCAGCAGTTCCCACGACTATGGTTCTGGAAACACCATATATTTT	CASSSHDYGSGNTIYF
many	TRBV7-8	TRBJ2-7	.	TGTGCCAGCAGCTCCTTCGTCCACGAGCAGTACTTC	CASSSFVHEQYF
many	TRBV10-3	TRBJ2-1	.	TGTGCCATCAGTGGCCGGGGGACCGAGGATGAGCAGTTCTTC	CAISGRGTEDEQFF
many	TRBV12-3/TRBV12-4	TRBJ2-7	TRBD2	TGTGCCAGCAGTTTGACGTGGACTAGCGGGGGCAACTCCTACGAGCAGTACTTC	CASSLTWTSGGNSYEQYF
many	TRBV5-6	TRBJ1-6	.	TGTGCCAGCAGCTTCATGGGGAGCTCCTATAATTCACCCCTCCACTTT	CASSFMGSSYNSPLHF
few	TRBV29-1	TRBJ2-7	.	TGCAGCGTATTGGAACAGAGCTCCTACGAGCAGTACTTC	CSVLEQSSYEQYF
many	TRBV3-1	TRBJ2-1	TRBD1	TGTGCCAGCAGCCAAGATCTTGGGACAGGTTACAATGAGCAGTTCTTC	CASSQDLGTGYNEQFF
few	TRBV14	TRBJ2-5	TRBD2	TGTGCCAGCAGTCTTTTCGGACTAGCGGAAGAGACCCAGTACTTC	CASSLFGLAEETQYF
many	TRBV27	TRBJ1-2	TRBD1	TGTGCCAGCAGTTTAGTGGGACAGGGCGGTTATGGCTACACCTTC	CASSLVGQGGYGYTF
.	TRBV4-3	TRBJ1-2	.	TGCGCCAGCAGCCAAGATCACAAGGGGAGAGGCTACACCTTC	CASSQDHKGRGYTF
.	TRBV7-2	TRBJ2-7	.	TGTGCCAGCAGCTTATCTGGAGGGGCACGGTTGATCGACTACGAGCAGTACTTC	CASSLSGGARLIDYEQYF
many	TRBV7-2	TRBJ2-2	.	TGTGCCAGCCAGTACACCGGGGAGCTGTTTTTT	CASQYTGELFF
many	TRBV29-1	TRBJ1-4	.	TGCAGCGCAACACCGGGACAAACAAATGAAAAACTGTTTTTT	CSATPGQTNEKLFF
many	TRBV2	TRBJ1-2	.	TGTGCCAGCTCCCCGGGGTCAAGGGTTATGACTCGGAATGGCTACACCTTC	CASSPGSRVMTRNGYTF
many	TRBV20-1	TRBJ2-7	TRBD2	TGCAGTGCTAGTCCGGGACTACCTGGCAGGGAGCAGTACTTC	CSASPGLPGREQYF
many	TRBV11-1	TRBJ1-1	.	TGTGCCAGCAGCCGACGCGGAGGGGAACTGAACACTGAAGCTTTCTTT	CASSRRGGELNTEAFF
many	TRBV5-1	TRBJ2-7	TRBD1	TGCGCCAGCAGCTTACAGGGGGCCTCCTACGAGCAGTACTTC	CASSLQGASYEQYF